Below are 31 T cell receptor beta chains sequenced from a single sample in a study of blood T cell repertoires in COVID-19. Using immunoSEQ multiplex PCR, the repertoire was profiled, and TCRdb retains in-frame clones only, with some absent. The profile shows roughly 300,000 clones, more than 85% of them singletons. What was sequenced was peripheral blood. All receptors derive from a woman aged 25-40 years with COVID-19, enrolled during active disease.

The chain has TRBV19 and TRBJ1-5, with D uncertain. The V and J ends lost 6 bases and 2 bases respectively, with 8 bases between them. The germline CDR1 and CDR2 sequences are LNHDA and SQIVND (reference sequence). The CDR3 runs to 13 residues. The DNA of the CDR3 is TGTGCCAGTAGGCTTACAGGCAATCAGCCCCAGCATTTT. Translation gives CASRLTGNQPQHF.

The J gene is TRBJ1-5, the V gene TRBV12-3 or TRBV12-4; D is unresolved. The CDR3 consists of 12 residues. Trimming cost V 1 base and J 9 bases, with 7 bases left between them. In DNA, the CDR3 is TGTGCCAGCAGTTTAGGATCGCGGCCCCAGCATTTT. Residues: CASSLGSRPQHF.

This clone was observed once. The rearrangement links TRBV27 to TRBJ1-5; the D gene is possibly TRBD1 (6 bases). V was shortened by 3 bases and J by 7 bases, with 13 bases between the two germline ends. Germline-derived CDR1 and CDR2 are MNHEY and SMNVEV (reference sequence). The CDR3 totals 14 residues. The CDR3 nucleotides read TGTGCCAGCAGTTTTAGGCAGGGGATCCAGCCCCAGCATTTT. This gives the protein CASSFRQGIQPQHF.

This chain links TRBV28 with TRBJ1-2; 8 positions match TRBD1. V lost 6 bases to trimming and J lost 4 bases; unmatched junction nucleotides: 7. The CDR3 is made up of 14 amino acids. In germline, CDR1 is MDHEN, CDR2 SYDVKM. The CDR3 loop reads CASRQGERVYGYTF. DNA of the CDR3: TGTGCCAGCAGACAGGGGGAGAGGGTCTATGGCTACACCTTC.

The chain joins TRBV5-4 to TRBJ2-2; TRBD2 matches at 15 bases. Per the germline V gene, CDR1 is SGHNT and CDR2 is YYREEE (reference sequence). There are 17 residues in the CDR3. V trimming: 5 bases; J trimming: 3 bases; junction bases outside the gene matches: 5. The CDR3 region is CASRSGLAGGDTGELFF. The CDR3 bases are TGTGCCAGCAGATCGGGACTAGCGGGAGGCGACACCGGGGAGCTGTTTTTT.

This clone has just one count. The J gene is TRBJ2-3, the V gene TRBV11-2, with TRBD2 matching 10 bases. With 6 bases clipped from V and 6 bases from J, the junction kept 9 bases outside the gene matches. The length of the CDR3 is 15 residues. Germline V gene lookup returns CDR1 SGHAT and CDR2 FQNNGV. In DNA, the CDR3 is TGTGCCAGCAGTTACGCTAGCGGGAGCATGGATACGCAGTATTTT. The encoded protein is CASSYASGSMDTQYF.

The V call is TRBV19, the J call TRBJ1-2; 7 bases are shared with TRBD1. Germline V gene data show CDR1 as LNHDA and CDR2 as SQIVND (reference sequence). With 6 bases clipped from V and 4 bases from J, the junction kept 11 bases outside the gene matches. This CDR3 region has 15 residues. The CDR3 region is CASRLTGDRGYGYTF. The CDR3 DNA follows: TGTGCCAGTAGATTAACAGGGGATCGTGGCTATGGCTACACCTTC. The full variable domain, in which reference TRBV19 and TRBJ1-2 provide the parts outside the CDR3, is DGGITQSPKYLFRKEGQNVTLSCEQNLNHDAMYWYRQDPGQGLRLIYYSQIVNDFQKGDIAEGYSVSREKKESFPLTVTSAQKNPTAFYLCASRLTGDRGYGYTFGSGTRLTVV.

The J gene is TRBJ1-3, the V gene TRBV15, with no clear D. The ends were cut back, 0 bases at V and 2 bases at J, with 11 bases in the middle. Per germline, CDR1 LNHNV and CDR2 YYDKDF (reference sequence). This CDR3 region has 16 residues. DNA for the CDR3: TGTGCCACCAGCAGAGATCCTGGAGAAGCTGGAAACACCATATATTTT. Residues: CATSRDPGEAGNTIYF.

The V gene is TRBV5-1, the J gene TRBJ1-2; D is unclear. The CDR3 consists of 12 residues. Trimming took off 5 bases at V and 1 base at J, with 6 bases between the two ends. From germline, CDR1 is SGHRS and CDR2 YFSETQ. The CDR3 DNA follows: TGCGCCAGCAGGGCCAGTAACTATGGCTACACCTTC. Protein sequence: CASRASNYGYTF.

The chain is built from TRBV6-1 and TRBJ1-1; tentative D call: TRBD1 (6 bases). V dropped 3 bases and J dropped 4 bases, with 12 bases sitting between them. The germline CDR1 and CDR2 sequences are MNHNS and SASEGT. The CDR3 contains 14 residues. CDR3 bases: TGTGCCAGCAGTGATACCAGGGGCCGCACTGAAGCTTTCTTT. Protein: CASSDTRGRTEAFF.

The chain is built from TRBV5-6 and TRBJ1-6, with 8 bases aligning to TRBD1. This CDR3 spans 16 amino acids. Losses at the gene ends were 4 bases for V and 9 bases for J; bases not matched to a gene: 12. Looked up from germline, CDR1 is SGHDT and CDR2 is YYEEEE. The DNA for the CDR3 is TGTGCCAGCAGCCACCGCCCGGACAGGGTTAGTTCACCCCTCCACTTT. As protein: CASSHRPDRVSSPLHF. The variable domain in full, completed from reference TRBV5-6 and TRBJ1-6, reads DAGVTQSPTHLIKTRGQQVTLRCSPKSGHDTVSWYQQALGQGPQFIFQYYEEEERQRGNFPDRFSGHQFPNYSSELNVNALLLGDSALYLCASSHRPDRVSSPLHFGNGTRLTVT.

This rearrangement joins TRBV11-2 to TRBJ2-3, with 8 bases lining up with TRBD2. This CDR3 comprises 15 residues. Germline-derived CDR1 and CDR2 are SGHAT and FQNNGV. With V trimmed by 6 bases and J by 5 bases, 10 bases remained unmatched. CDR3 sequence: CASRPGGGLRDTQYF. CDR3 nucleotide sequence: TGTGCCAGCAGACCGGGGGGGGGTCTCCGAGATACGCAGTATTTT.

CDR3 DNA sequence: TGTGCCAGCTCACCGGCCAGGTTTAATGGCTACACCTTC. As protein: CASSPARFNGYTF. This chain connects TRBV18 to TRBJ1-2; D gene uncertain. Per germline, CDR1 KGHSH and CDR2 LQKENI. This CDR3 is 13 amino acids long. Trimming pared 3 bases from V and 6 bases from J, leaving 11 bases between.

The count of this clone is one. V is TRBV10-3 and J is TRBJ2-1; 13 bases align to TRBD2. CDR3 length equals 18 residues. Trimming cost V 4 bases and J 1 base; bases outside gene matches: 7. Germline CDR1 and CDR2: ENHRY and SYGVKD. The CDR3 sequence: CAISAIGTSGDSYNEQFF. The DNA for the CDR3 is TGTGCCATCAGTGCGATCGGGACTAGCGGGGATTCCTACAATGAGCAGTTCTTC.

The chain has TRBV14 and TRBJ2-1, with 11 bases matching TRBD2. V lost 3 bases, J lost 3 bases, and 1 base stayed unmatched. Germline V CDR1 and CDR2: SGHDN, FVKESK. The length of the CDR3 is 15 residues. CDR3 sequence: CASSQLAGGYNEQFF. Written as DNA, the CDR3 is TGTGCCAGCAGCCAGCTAGCGGGAGGCTACAATGAGCAGTTCTTC.

The genes are TRBV9 and TRBJ1-1; D remains unclear. Trimming shortened V by 1 base and J by 1 base, and 11 bases separated the two germline ends. The germline V gene has CDR1 SGDLS and CDR2 YYNGEE. The CDR3 sequence is 15 residues long. The CDR3 DNA sequence: TGTGCCAGCAGCGTATTGGGAGGCGGGAACACTGAAGCTTTCTTT. It codes for CASSVLGGGNTEAFF.

This clone was recorded at least ten times. The chain links TRBV5-4 to TRBJ2-5; TRBD1 matches 8 bases. The CDR3 length is 15 residues. Germline V lookup: CDR1 SGHNT, CDR2 YYREEE (reference sequence). V lost 2 bases and J lost 5; bases outside the gene matches: 8. The CDR3 nucleotides read TGTGCCAGCAGCTTAGGGGACAGGTCGGTGGAGACCCAGTACTTC. It encodes CASSLGDRSVETQYF.

The chain uses TRBV2 and TRBJ1-4; a possible D gene is TRBD1 (6 bases). The germline V gene has CDR1 SNHLY and CDR2 FYNNEI. The CDR3 has 13 amino acids. Between the trimmed V and J ends, which lost 8 bases and 7 bases, there was a span of 14 bases. In DNA, the CDR3 is TGTGCCAGCTCTGGACAGTCGACTGAAAAACTGTTTTTT. Translated, it gives CASSGQSTEKLFF.

The chain joins TRBV5-4 to TRBJ2-3; TRBD1 matches at 10 bases. V lost 4 bases, J lost 4 bases, and 9 bases stayed unmatched. The CDR3 contains 16 residues. The germline V gene has CDR1 SGHNT and CDR2 YYREEE (reference sequence). The CDR3 sequence is CASSTQTGGNADTQYF. CDR3 sequence (DNA): TGTGCCAGCAGCACCCAGACAGGGGGCAACGCAGATACGCAGTATTTT.

In DNA form, the CDR3 reads TGTGCCAGCAGCTTCGGGAGCTTAGGAGAGACCCAGTACTTC. This encodes CASSFGSLGETQYF. This sequence joins TRBV11-1 and TRBJ2-5; possible D gene TRBD2, 6 bases. Germline V gene data show CDR1 as SGHAT and CDR2 as FQDESV (reference sequence). The CDR3 sequence is 14 residues long. With 3 bases removed from V and 4 bases from J, the gap between germline ends came to 12 bases.

This clone came up once. The chain uses TRBV11-3 and TRBJ2-7, with 11 positions matching TRBD2. V lost 4 bases and J lost 0; bases outside the gene matches: 2. The germline gives CDR1 SGHNT, CDR2 YENEEA. The CDR3 contains 15 residues. The CDR3 coding sequence is TGTGCCAGCAGCTCGACTAGCGGGAACTCCTACGAGCAGTACTTC. Its protein product is CASSSTSGNSYEQYF.

The chain employs TRBV30 and TRBJ2-1; D gene ambiguous. This CDR3 has 12 residues. Trimming removed 4 bases at V and 5 bases at J, with 9 bases between. CDR1 is GTSNPN, CDR2 SVGIG, per germline (reference sequence). DNA for the CDR3: TGTGCCTGGAATGAGTTGGACAATGAGCAGTTCTTC. This encodes CAWNELDNEQFF.

The genes are TRBV6-2 or TRBV6-3 and TRBJ2-3, with D possibly being TRBD2 (6 bases). CDR3 length equals 14 residues. V was cut by 6 bases and J by 2 bases, with 12 bases left in between. The germline V gene has CDR1 MNHEY and CDR2 SVGEGT. The chain's CDR3 is CASSLGGLTDTQYF. The CDR3 nucleotides are TGTGCCAGCAGCTTGGGAGGCCTCACAGATACGCAGTATTTT.

The chain combines TRBV27 with TRBJ2-3; 14 bases are a match to TRBD2. This CDR3 comprises 19 residues. Trimming removed 5 bases from V and 0 bases from J; junction bases left unmatched: 10. Per germline, CDR1 MNHEY and CDR2 SMNVEV (reference sequence). For the CDR3, the DNA is TGTGCCAGCAGTCGCTCCGGGACTAGCGGGAGAACGAGCACAGATACGCAGTATTTT. It translates to CASSRSGTSGRTSTDTQYF.

V usage is TRBV29-1 and J usage is TRBJ2-7; D remains unclear. Trimming took 4 bases from V and 3 from J, leaving 13 bases between them. This CDR3 has 13 residues. Per the germline V gene, CDR1 is SQVTM and CDR2 is ANQGSEA. The CDR3 coding sequence is TGCAGCGTTGGTGAGACTTCTGGCTACGAGCAGTACTTC. Translation: CSVGETSGYEQYF.

The chain links TRBV5-1 to TRBJ1-6; maybe TRBD1 (6 bases). V shed 4 bases and J shed 0 bases, with 17 bases lying between them. Germline V lookup: CDR1 SGHRS, CDR2 YFSETQ. This CDR3 comprises 18 residues. This chain's CDR3 is CASSARTASTSYNSPLHF. DNA of the CDR3: TGCGCCAGCAGCGCAAGGACAGCTTCCACCTCCTATAATTCACCCCTCCACTTT.

This chain connects TRBV6-6 to TRBJ1-4; D remains ambiguous. The CDR3 runs 13 residues. Trimming took 2 bases from V and 5 from J, leaving 6 bases between them. The germline V gene has CDR1 MNHNY and CDR2 SVGAGI (reference sequence). The CDR3 protein is CASSYARNEKLFF. DNA of the CDR3: TGTGCCAGCAGTTACGCCAGGAATGAAAAACTGTTTTTT.

CDR3 sequence: CAISVTGAQETQYF. The CDR3 DNA is TGTGCCATCAGCGTGACAGGGGCCCAAGAGACCCAGTACTTC. V usage is TRBV10-3 and J usage is TRBJ2-5; 8 bases are shared with TRBD1. In germline, CDR1 is ENHRY, CDR2 SYGVKD. The CDR3 totals 14 residues. The V segment lost 6 bases and the J segment 1 base; nucleotides outside the gene matches: 4.

V and J are TRBV4-1 and TRBJ2-1; TRBD1 agrees at 10 bases. This CDR3 has 15 amino acids. V lost 4 bases to trimming and J lost 7 bases; unmatched junction nucleotides: 7. Germline lookup yields CDR1 MGHRA and CDR2 YSYEKL. CDR3 coding DNA: TGCGCCAGCAGCCGTCTGGGACAGGGGTGGAATGAGCAGTTCTTC. As protein: CASSRLGQGWNEQFF.

The chain uses TRBV28 and TRBJ1-2; D is undetermined. Germline CDR1 and CDR2: MDHEN and SYDVKM. Trimming removed 6 bases from V and 5 bases from J, with 13 bases in between. The CDR3 totals 13 residues. The CDR3 is CASSRPDKYGYTF. The CDR3 DNA is TGTGCCAGCAGCAGGCCCGACAAGTATGGCTACACCTTC.

The chain employs TRBV9 and TRBJ2-2; the D is unclear. This CDR3 has 13 residues. Germline V CDR1 and CDR2: SGDLS, YYNGEE. Trimming removed 1 base at V and 6 bases at J, with 7 bases between. The CDR3 is CASSVNTAGELFF. DNA for the CDR3: TGTGCCAGCAGCGTAAATACTGCCGGGGAGCTGTTTTTT.